This TCR beta chain was sequenced for a study of cytomegalovirus exposure and HLA in healthy donors. The CDR3 runs to 12 residues. CDR1 is SNHLY and CDR2 is FYNNEI in the germline V gene. V lost 8 bases to trimming and J lost 6 bases; unmatched junction nucleotides: 3. PCR used 60 Vbeta primers and 13 Jbeta primers. Libraries were prepared by immunoSEQ multiplex PCR; TCRdb keeps only in-frame clonotypes and omits some of them. This sample carries under 200,000 clones, about four fifths of them seen once, and the ten largest clones take approximately 0.25%. J is TRBJ2-2 and V is TRBV2, with TRBD1 identical over 7 bases. The source material was PBMCs. The receptor was isolated from a boy between 10 and 17 years old in good health and CMV-seronegative. The CDR3 DNA sequence: TGTGCCAGCGCAGGGACAGCCGGGGAGCTGTTTTTT. It specifies CASAGTAGELFF. Filled out from reference TRBV2 and TRBJ2-2, the complete variable domain reads EPEVTQTPSHQVTQMGQEVILRCVPISNHLYFYWYRQILGQKVEFLVSFYNNEISEKSEIFDDQFSVERPDGSNFTLKIRSTKLEDSAMYFCASAGTAGELFFGEGSRLTVL.